Reported below is one T cell receptor (beta chain). The sample belongs to a study of blood T cell repertoires in COVID-19. The wider study: Samples of COVID-19 (acute and convalescent) were obtained from the United States, Italy and Spain. From T cells, B-cell-depleted T cells, or PBMCs came the material, which was cDNA or gDNA.

The junction had 1 base not matched to a gene; V was cut back by 4 bases and J by 3 bases. Germline-derived CDR1 and CDR2 are SNHLY and FYNNEI. The length of the CDR3 is 13 residues. The authors' processing: Reference gene primer amplification in the assay estimated nucleated cell counts. Method: immunoSEQ multiplex PCR; TCRdb's copy keeps in-frame clones and lacks some. D and trimming come from the DNA, and the V and J calls and clone size come from that table. The top ten hold 10% to 15% of the sample, which has some 30,000 clones, about 79% seen once. The TCR was taken from a human donor in a cohort sampled during active COVID-19. Sequenced sample: peripheral blood. V gene TRBV2 combines with J gene TRBJ2-7; 9 bases match TRBD1. CDR3 nucleotides: TGTGCCAGCAGTGGGACAGGGGACTACGAGCAGTACTTC. Its protein product is CASSGTGDYEQYF.